The TCR beta chain described here comes from a study of cytomegalovirus exposure and HLA in healthy donors. The study, taken as a whole, reports: Researchers catalogued 150 or so TCR beta chains as cytomegalovirus-associated. Presence/absence results assume similar sequencing depth per donor, which may not hold. A cluster of highly shared sequence variants was likely a sequencing artifact.

Each donor was nominally healthy when sampled (though unrecorded immune exposures were likely). Germline V gene data show CDR1 as MDHEN and CDR2 as SYDVKM. The CDR3 consists of 13 residues. V shed 2 bases and J shed 4 bases, with 9 bases lying between them. Of note for this clone: Antigen specificity is unknown.

The PCR was carried out with 60 Vbeta primers and 13 Jbeta primers. Measured with immunoSEQ multiplex PCR; TCRdb has only the in-frame clones, and not every one. The repertoire includes over 65,000 clones, about 85% of them detected once, and about 15% sits in the top ten. Source material: PBMCs. This sequence was found in a middle-aged woman in good health and CMV-seropositive. The chain recombines TRBV28 with TRBJ2-7, with D perhaps matching TRBD1 (5 bases). The CDR3 is CASSLQGPYEQYF. The CDR3, as DNA: TGTGCCAGCAGTTTACAGGGTCCGTACGAGCAGTACTTC.